Listed below are T cell receptor beta chains from one sample, sequenced in a study of T cell responses to AZD1222 COVID-19 vaccine. Assay used: immunoSEQ multiplex PCR; TCRdb lists only in-frame clones, some missing. Among about 130,000 clones listed, about 93% were seen once. This sample comprised peripheral blood, obtained on day 0 of AZD1222 vaccination. These receptors came from an adult in good health. CDR3s include the opening cysteine and the closing phenylalanine or tryptophan. The D gene is left open where the match is weak. Clone size is given for some rows only: seen once, a few or many times, or a class if the clone is expanded.

cdr3_length,d_call,v_call,clone_size,j_call,cdr3_nt,cdr3_aa
13,-,TRBV4-1,-,TRBJ2-7,TGCGCCAGCAGCCAAGAGGCCCTCTACGAGCAGTACTTC,CASSQEALYEQYF
14,-,TRBV5-8,-,TRBJ1-2,TGTGCCAGCAGCTTCATCGGTACTAACTATGGCTACACCTTC,CASSFIGTNYGYTF
13,TRBD1,TRBV6-5,-,TRBJ1-2,TGTGCCACCGGACAGGGGATCGGCTATGGCTACACCTTC,CATGQGIGYGYTF
17,-,TRBV5-4,-,TRBJ2-5,TGTGCCAGCAGCTCGGGGGGTCCGACAGGAACTCAAGAGACCCAGTACTTC,CASSSGGPTGTQETQYF
15,TRBD2,TRBV5-1,-,TRBJ2-5,TGCGCCAGCAGCTTAGCCGGGACTAGCGAAGAGACCCAGTACTTC,CASSLAGTSEETQYF
16,-,TRBV6-1,-,TRBJ1-1,TGTGCCAGCAGTGCCCAGGGCGGCGGGGTTGGAACTGAAGCTTTCTTT,CASSAQGGGVGTEAFF
14,-,TRBV4-1,-,TRBJ1-1,TGCGCCAGCAGCCAAGTACTGTCAGTTCGTGAAGCTTTCTTT,CASSQVLSVREAFF
15,TRBD1,TRBV5-4,-,TRBJ1-2,TGTGCCAGCAGCTCGGGACAGGGGACCCTCTATGGCTACACCTTC,CASSSGQGTLYGYTF
13,TRBD1,TRBV5-1,-,TRBJ1-1,TGCGCCAGCAGTCGAAGACAGGGCACTGAAGCTTTCTTT,CASSRRQGTEAFF
14,-,TRBV5-5,-,TRBJ1-2,TGTGCCAGCAGCTCCTCCCAGCGGGGGGAGGGCTACACCTTC,CASSSSQRGEGYTF
12,-,TRBV12-3/TRBV12-4,-,TRBJ1-1,TGTGCCAGCAGTTCGGGACAATTAGAAGCTTTCTTT,CASSSGQLEAFF
15,TRBD1,TRBV7-9,-,TRBJ1-6,TGTGCCAGCAGGCAAGGTGACAGGGCATCTTCACCCCTCCACTTT,CASRQGDRASSPLHF
14,-,TRBV7-9,-,TRBJ1-4,TGTGCCAGCAGCCGGTCCGCTGGTGGTGAAAAACTGTTTTTT,CASSRSAGGEKLFF
16,TRBD1,TRBV6-5,-,TRBJ2-1,TGTGCCAGCAGTTCCTACAGGGGGCGAGGGGGCAATGAGCAGTTCTTC,CASSSYRGRGGNEQFF
15,TRBD1,TRBV5-1,-,TRBJ2-2,TGCGCCAGCAGCGTAAGGGGGCGCGACACCGGGGAGCTGTTTTTT,CASSVRGRDTGELFF
16,TRBD1,TRBV18,-,TRBJ1-5,TGTGCCAGCTCCCCCGTAGAGACAGGGATAAATCAGCCCCAGCATTTT,CASSPVETGINQPQHF
14,TRBD1,TRBV5-8,-,TRBJ1-1,TGTGCCAGCAGCTTGAACAGGGGATACACTGAAGCTTTCTTT,CASSLNRGYTEAFF
14,-,TRBV6-1,-,TRBJ1-1,TGTGCCAGCAGTGAAGCTGGGGGGAGCACTGAAGCTTTCTTT,CASSEAGGSTEAFF
15,TRBD2,TRBV5-6,-,TRBJ2-7,TGTGCCAGCAGCTTTCTAGCGGGGGACACCTACGAGCAGTACTTC,CASSFLAGDTYEQYF
15,TRBD1,TRBV6-1,-,TRBJ1-2,TGTGCCAGCAGTGACGGGACAGGGAAAGGGTATGGCTACACCTTC,CASSDGTGKGYGYTF
13,-,TRBV7-9,-,TRBJ2-7,TGTGCCAGCAGCTCCACCGAGGGAAACGAGCAGTACTTC,CASSSTEGNEQYF
15,-,TRBV19,-,TRBJ2-5,TGTGCCAGTAGTCCTTACGGGCAGGGTAAGGAGACCCAGTACTTC,CASSPYGQGKETQYF
15,TRBD1,TRBV30,-,TRBJ1-2,TGTGCCTGGCAGGGACAGCCCGTAATTAACTATGGCTACACCTTC,CAWQGQPVINYGYTF
16,-,TRBV6-1,-,TRBJ1-1,TGTGCCAGCAGTGAAACGCCAGGACGGGTGAACACTGAAGCTTTCTTT,CASSETPGRVNTEAFF
14,-,TRBV10-2,-,TRBJ2-5,TGCGCCAGCCTTCGTGGGCGTTCTGTAGAGACCCAGTACTTC,CASLRGRSVETQYF
13,-,TRBV29-1,-,TRBJ1-2,TGCAGCGTTCCATTGACGGAGAACTATGGCTACACCTTC,CSVPLTENYGYTF
13,-,TRBV5-1,-,TRBJ1-2,TGCGCCAGCAGCTTGCAGCGTAACTATGGCTACACCTTC,CASSLQRNYGYTF
13,-,TRBV12-3/TRBV12-4,-,TRBJ1-5,TGTGCCAGCAGTGTGGGGGGTGATCAGCCCCAGCATTTT,CASSVGGDQPQHF
16,-,TRBV4-1,-,TRBJ1-4,TGCGCCAGCAGCCAATATTCCCCGGGGCCAAATGAAAAACTGTTTTTT,CASSQYSPGPNEKLFF
11,-,TRBV19,once,TRBJ1-2,TGTGCCAGTGGGGACAACTATGGCTACACCTTC,CASGDNYGYTF
15,-,TRBV6-5,-,TRBJ2-2,TGTGCCAGCAGTTACGGGGGGGCCGATAGCGGGGAGCTGTTTTTT,CASSYGGADSGELFF
15,-,TRBV11-2,-,TRBJ1-6,TGTGCCAGCAGCTTCACCGTCTCCTATAATTCACCCCTCCACTTT,CASSFTVSYNSPLHF
14,-,TRBV15,-,TRBJ1-1,TGTGCCACCAGCAGCCAGGGGATGAACACTGAAGCTTTCTTT,CATSSQGMNTEAFF
14,-,TRBV30,once,TRBJ1-5,TGTGCCTGGAGCCTCGGATACAGGAATCAGCCCCAGCATTTT,CAWSLGYRNQPQHF
12,-,TRBV6-5,once,TRBJ1-2,TGTGCCAGCACCGGGACATCGGGTGGCTACACCTTC,CASTGTSGGYTF
14,TRBD1,TRBV27,-,TRBJ1-5,TGTGCCAGTAGACAGGGCGGGAGCAATCAGCCCCAGCATTTT,CASRQGGSNQPQHF
15,TRBD1,TRBV6-2/TRBV6-3,-,TRBJ1-5,TGTGCCAGCAGCACCGGACAGGGGGGAGGCCAGCCCCAGCATTTT,CASSTGQGGGQPQHF
14,-,TRBV6-6,-,TRBJ1-5,TGTGCCAGCACCTCGGACAGAAACAATCAGCCCCAGCATTTT,CASTSDRNNQPQHF
14,TRBD1,TRBV19,-,TRBJ2-2,TGTGCCAGTAGTATCACCAGGGGGATCGGGGAGCTGTTTTTT,CASSITRGIGELFF
13,-,TRBV6-2/TRBV6-3,-,TRBJ1-5,TGTGCCAGCAGTGTGTTGCCCAATCAGCCCCAGCATTTT,CASSVLPNQPQHF
15,-,TRBV11-2,-,TRBJ1-1,TGTGCCAGCAGCTTAGACCACAGCTATAGCACTGAAGCTTTCTTT,CASSLDHSYSTEAFF
12,TRBD1,TRBV11-3,-,TRBJ1-2,TGTGCCAGCAGCTTAAACAGGGGGCTCATCACCTTC,CASSLNRGLITF
16,-,TRBV6-1,-,TRBJ2-7,TGTGCCAGCAGTGTCGGGGATGCGGGGATTGCCTACGAGCAGTACTTC,CASSVGDAGIAYEQYF
16,TRBD1,TRBV18,once,TRBJ1-1,TGTGCCAGCTCACCACCAAACGGACAGGGTCAAACTGAAGCTTTCTTT,CASSPPNGQGQTEAFF
14,TRBD1,TRBV6-5,-,TRBJ1-6,TGTGCCAGCAGTTCGGACAGGGACAATTCACCCCTCCACTTT,CASSSDRDNSPLHF
15,TRBD1,TRBV19,once,TRBJ1-2,TGTGCCAGTATGCAGGCTGCAGGGGGCGGCTATGGCTACACCTTC,CASMQAAGGGYGYTF
15,-,TRBV6-5,-,TRBJ1-5,TGTGCCAGCACCACTTGGGGGGGGTACAATCAGCCCCAGCATTTT,CASTTWGGYNQPQHF
13,-,TRBV9,-,TRBJ1-1,TGTGCCAGCGGACCTCCAGTGAACACTGAAGCTTTCTTT,CASGPPVNTEAFF
14,TRBD1,TRBV13,-,TRBJ2-1,TGTGCCAGCAGTCCGGGACAGGCGGACAATGAGCAGTTCTTC,CASSPGQADNEQFF
15,-,TRBV3-1/TRBV3-2,-,TRBJ2-7,TGTGCCAGCAGCCTTCAACCCGGCGGCTCCTACGAGCAGTACTTC,CASSLQPGGSYEQYF
16,-,TRBV21-1,-,TRBJ1-6,TGTGCCAGCAGCCTAAGGGGAGGCAGGGTGGGCTCACCCCTCCACTTT,CASSLRGGRVGSPLHF
14,TRBD1,TRBV27,-,TRBJ1-1,TGTGCCAGCAGGGCAGGGGGAATGAACACTGAAGCTTTCTTT,CASRAGGMNTEAFF
15,-,TRBV5-1,-,TRBJ1-4,TGCGCCAGCAGCTTGGGGTTGACAGGAAATGAAAAACTGTTTTTT,CASSLGLTGNEKLFF
16,TRBD1,TRBV23-1,-,TRBJ1-2,TGCGCCAGCAGTCAGTCGGAGAACAGGGGGCCAAATGGCTACACCTTC,CASSQSENRGPNGYTF